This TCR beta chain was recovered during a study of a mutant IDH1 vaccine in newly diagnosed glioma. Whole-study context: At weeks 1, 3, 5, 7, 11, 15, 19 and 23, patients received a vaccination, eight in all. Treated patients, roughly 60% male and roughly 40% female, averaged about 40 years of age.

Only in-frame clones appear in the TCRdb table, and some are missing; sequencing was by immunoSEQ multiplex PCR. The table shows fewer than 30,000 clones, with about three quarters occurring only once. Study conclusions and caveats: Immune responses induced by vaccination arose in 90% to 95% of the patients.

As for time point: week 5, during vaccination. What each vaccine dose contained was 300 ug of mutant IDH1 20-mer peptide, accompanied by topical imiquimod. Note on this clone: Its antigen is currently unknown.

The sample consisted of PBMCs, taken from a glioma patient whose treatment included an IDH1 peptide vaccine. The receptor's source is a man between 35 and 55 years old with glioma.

The CDR3 reads CSVETGGNQPQHF. The CDR3 DNA is TGCAGCGTGGAGACGGGGGGCAATCAGCCCCAGCATTTT. The V gene is TRBV29-1, the J gene TRBJ1-5; perhaps TRBD1 as D (5 bases). The CDR3 length is 13 residues. V gave up 6 bases and J gave up 2 bases, with 11 bases separating them. The germline CDR1 and CDR2 sequences are SQVTM and ANQGSEA.